This T cell receptor (beta chain) was captured in a study of T cells after yellow fever vaccination. One entry per CDR3 protein, called by TCRdb with MiXCR from the 5' RACE reads. The sample yields about 260,000 distinct CDR3 sequences, roughly 13% seen once. The CDR3 spans 16 residues. Per the germline V gene, CDR1 is LGHNA and CDR2 is YSLEER. V dropped 3 bases and J dropped 8; count of bases not matched to a gene: 12. The origin of this receptor is a man aged 25 to 40 who received the YFV17D yellow fever vaccine. The material sequenced was CD4+ T cells sorted from PBMCs, taken 45 days after the yellow fever booster vaccination. This chain connects TRBV4-3 to TRBJ2-1, with 8 bases matching TRBD1. This CDR3 reads CASSQYSGTGNDEQFF. CDR3 nucleotide sequence: TGCGCCAGCAGCCAGTACTCCGGGACAGGTAACGATGAGCAGTTCTTC.